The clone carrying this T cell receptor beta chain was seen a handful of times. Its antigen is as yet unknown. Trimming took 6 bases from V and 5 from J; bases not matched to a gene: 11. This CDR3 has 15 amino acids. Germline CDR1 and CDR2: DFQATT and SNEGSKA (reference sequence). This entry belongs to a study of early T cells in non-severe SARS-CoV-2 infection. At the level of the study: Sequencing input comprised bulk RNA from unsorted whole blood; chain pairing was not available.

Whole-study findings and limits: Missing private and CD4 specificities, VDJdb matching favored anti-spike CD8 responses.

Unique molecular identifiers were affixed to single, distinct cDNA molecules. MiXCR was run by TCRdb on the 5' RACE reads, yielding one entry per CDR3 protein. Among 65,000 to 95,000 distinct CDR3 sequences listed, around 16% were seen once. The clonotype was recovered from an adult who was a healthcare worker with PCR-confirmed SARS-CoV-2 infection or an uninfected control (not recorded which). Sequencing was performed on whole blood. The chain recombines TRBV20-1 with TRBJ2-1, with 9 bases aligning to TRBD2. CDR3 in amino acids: CSASSGGFGHNEQFF. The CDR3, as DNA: TGCAGTGCCTCCAGCGGGGGGTTTGGCCACAATGAGCAGTTCTTC.